This T cell receptor (beta chain) is drawn from a study of cytomegalovirus exposure and HLA in healthy donors. Across the whole study: Unique TCRs from HLA-typed donors, 85 million to 100 million of them, were held in an early data release. General study points: Earlier analysis looked at TCR beta V segments, and most were productive about 87% or about 30% of the time. The study assumed roughly uniform donor sequencing depth for presence/absence analyses. Many donors carried some public TCRs, although rarity characterized most TCR sequences.

The PCR ran on 60 Vbeta and 13 Jbeta primers. Some clones are missing from TCRdb's copy, which holds only in-frame ones; the method was immunoSEQ multiplex PCR. The profile shows about 200,000 clones, approximately 86% of them singletons. Details on this clone: Its matching antigen is unknown.

The CDR3 extends over 15 amino acids. In germline, CDR1 is MNHEY, CDR2 SVGAGI. Trimming removed 2 bases from V and 1 base from J, with 8 bases in between. The sequencing sample was made of PBMCs. The sequence was obtained from a boy between 2 and 10 years old in good health and CMV-seronegative. The chain links TRBV6-5 to TRBJ1-4; D gene ambiguous. The CDR3 loop reads CASSYVSGTNEKLFF. The CDR3 DNA reads TGTGCCAGCAGTTACGTCAGTGGAACTAATGAAAAACTGTTTTTT.